This section outlines one T cell receptor (beta chain) sequence together with its context. Its antigen is still unknown. CD4+CD127+ cells were sorted as the conventional CD4 T cells. The data are from a study of B cell selection in AIRE deficiency. The germline V and J ends were trimmed by 2 bases and 9 bases, with 20 bases remaining between them. Germline loops: CDR1 KGHSH, CDR2 LQKENI. This CDR3 spans 16 amino acids. Some clones are missing from TCRdb's copy, which holds only in-frame ones; the method was immunoSEQ multiplex PCR. The sample gives fewer than 30,000 clones, roughly 96% of which show up once; approximately 0.2% is in the top ten. General study findings and limits: Around 30% of healthy-shared Treg TCRbeta sequences appeared in patient Tconv cells. Of 3657 shared Treg TCRbeta sequences, about 32% were healthy-donor-only and just under 9.5% patient-only. CDR3s were shorter in shared Treg sequences, reflecting few non-templated nucleotide insertions.

Sample: conventional CD4+ T cells sorted from PBMCs. The receptor was isolated from a human donor with AIRE deficiency. V is TRBV18 and J is TRBJ1-5; D uncertain. CDR3 sequence (DNA): TGTGCCAGCTCACCAACTAAAGGAGACCCCCCTCCGCCCCAGCATTTT. Translating it yields CASSPTKGDPPPPQHF.